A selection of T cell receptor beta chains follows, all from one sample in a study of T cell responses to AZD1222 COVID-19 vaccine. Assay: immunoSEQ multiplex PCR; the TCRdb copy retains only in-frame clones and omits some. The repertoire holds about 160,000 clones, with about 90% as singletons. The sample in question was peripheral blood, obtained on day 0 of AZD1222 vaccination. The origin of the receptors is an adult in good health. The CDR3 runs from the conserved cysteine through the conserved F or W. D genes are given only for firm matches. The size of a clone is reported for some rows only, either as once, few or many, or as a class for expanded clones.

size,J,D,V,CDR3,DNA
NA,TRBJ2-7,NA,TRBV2,CATRITDAYEQYF,TGTGCCACCCGGATCACAGATGCCTACGAGCAGTACTTC
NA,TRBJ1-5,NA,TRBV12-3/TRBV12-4,CASSYSENQPQHF,TGTGCCAGCAGTTATTCTGAAAATCAGCCCCAGCATTTT
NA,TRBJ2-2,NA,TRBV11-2,CASSPGTVNTGELFF,TGTGCCAGCAGCCCAGGGACGGTGAACACCGGGGAGCTGTTTTTT
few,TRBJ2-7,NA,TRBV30,CAWSESLEYEQYF,TGTGCCTGGAGTGAATCCCTAGAGTACGAGCAGTACTTC
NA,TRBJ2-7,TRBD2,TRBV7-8,CASSLAGGARTYEQYF,TGTGCCAGCAGCTTAGCCGGGGGGGCCAGGACGTACGAGCAGTACTTC
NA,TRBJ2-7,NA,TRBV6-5,CASGLGVSYEQYF,TGTGCCAGCGGCCTGGGGGTCTCCTACGAGCAGTACTTC
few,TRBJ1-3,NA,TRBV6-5,CASRGSGNTIYF,TGTGCCAGCAGAGGGTCTGGAAACACCATATATTTT
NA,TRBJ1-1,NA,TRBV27,CASSLSEYTEAFF,TGTGCCAGCAGTTTATCAGAATACACTGAAGCTTTCTTT
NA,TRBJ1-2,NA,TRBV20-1,CSASNQNYGYTF,TGCAGTGCTAGTAACCAGAACTATGGCTACACCTTC
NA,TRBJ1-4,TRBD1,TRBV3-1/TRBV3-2,CASSRQGADEKLFF,TGTGCCAGCAGTCGACAGGGGGCCGATGAAAAACTGTTTTTT
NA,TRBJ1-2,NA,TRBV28,CASSLGVGRGYTF,TGTGCCAGCAGTTTAGGCGTTGGGAGGGGCTACACCTTC
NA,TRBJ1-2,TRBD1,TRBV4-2,CASSQVAVRGGDYTF,TGTGCCAGCAGCCAAGTTGCAGTCAGGGGGGGAGACTACACCTTC
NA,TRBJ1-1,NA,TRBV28,CASSKPRVGARGTEAFF,TGTGCCAGCAGCAAACCTCGCGTGGGGGCACGGGGCACTGAAGCTTTCTTT
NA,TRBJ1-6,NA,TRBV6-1,CASSEIQNNSPLHF,TGTGCCAGCAGTGAAATCCAAAATAATTCACCCCTCCACTTT
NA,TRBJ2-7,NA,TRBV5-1,CASSLEAGPYEQYF,TGCGCCAGCAGCTTGGAGGCAGGTCCCTACGAGCAGTACTTC
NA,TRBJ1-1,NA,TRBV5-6,CASSLQGTPEAFF,TGTGCCAGCAGCTTACAGGGTACCCCTGAAGCTTTCTTT
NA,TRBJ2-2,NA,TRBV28,CASSLARLTPGELFF,TGTGCCAGCAGTTTGGCCAGACTCACACCCGGGGAGCTGTTTTTT